The clone carrying this T cell receptor (beta chain) was observed once. The sample belongs to a study of OX40 agonist ivuxolimab in advanced cancers. Turning to the study itself: Males comprised 82.7% of the group, whose mean age was approximately 62 years (range roughly 20 to 90).

Sequencing used immunoSEQ multiplex PCR; TCRdb keeps in-frame clones, though not all of them. In the table there are tens of thousands of clones, just under 95% of which are singletons. It was autoimmune disease history or systemic immunosuppression that excluded patients. Blood sampling was done at baseline, cycle 4 day 1, and cycle 7 day 1. The germline CDR1 and CDR2 sequences are SGHRS and YFSETQ. The CDR3 is 14 residues long. V was cut by 0 bases and J by 10 bases, with 14 bases left in between. The TCR originated in an adult with an advanced solid tumor such as melanoma, head and neck, liver or kidney cancer. The chain is built from TRBV5-1 and TRBJ1-5; maybe TRBD1 (6 bases). The starting material was CD4+ or CD8+ T cells sorted from blood, obtained in a trial of the OX40 agonist ivuxolimab. The CDR3, as DNA: TGCGCCAGCAGCTTGGAAGGGGGTTTCGACCCCCAGCATTTT. It codes for CASSLEGGFDPQHF.